This T cell receptor (beta chain) was profiled in a study of cytomegalovirus exposure and HLA in healthy donors. In the PCR, 60 Vbeta and 13 Jbeta primers were used. Per the original methods: Counted up in a later analysis, unique TCR beta chains came to about 80 million, with around 11 million shared. Method: immunoSEQ multiplex PCR; TCRdb's copy keeps in-frame clones and lacks some. V and J calls plus clone size are reproduced from that table; the DNA served to infer D and trimming. The sample holds roughly 100,000 clones, around 73% seen once. CDR3 length: 16 residues. V lost 1 base and J 5 bases, leaving 17 bases between the germline ends. Germline lookup yields CDR1 SGHDN and CDR2 FVKESK.

Input material: PBMCs. The chain links TRBV14 to TRBJ1-1; D gene unclear. The TCR originated in a woman in her forties in good health and CMV-seronegative. CDR3 sequence (DNA): TGTGCCAGCAGCCAAGTCTCGTCCACGCTGAGGACTGAAGCTTTCTTT. This sequence encodes CASSQVSSTLRTEAFF.